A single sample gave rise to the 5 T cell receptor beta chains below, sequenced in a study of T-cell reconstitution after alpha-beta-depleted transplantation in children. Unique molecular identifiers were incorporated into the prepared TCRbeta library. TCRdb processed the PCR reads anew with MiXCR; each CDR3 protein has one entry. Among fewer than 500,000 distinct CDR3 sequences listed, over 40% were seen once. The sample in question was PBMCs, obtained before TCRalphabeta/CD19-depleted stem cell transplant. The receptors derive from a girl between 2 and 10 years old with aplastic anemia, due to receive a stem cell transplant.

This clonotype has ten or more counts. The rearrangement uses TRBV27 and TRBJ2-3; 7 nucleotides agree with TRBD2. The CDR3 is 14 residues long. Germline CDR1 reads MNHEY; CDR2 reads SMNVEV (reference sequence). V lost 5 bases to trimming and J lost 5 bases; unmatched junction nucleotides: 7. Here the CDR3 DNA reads TGTGCCAGCAGTCGGACTAGGGGTCGAGATACGCAGTATTTT. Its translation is CASSRTRGRDTQYF.

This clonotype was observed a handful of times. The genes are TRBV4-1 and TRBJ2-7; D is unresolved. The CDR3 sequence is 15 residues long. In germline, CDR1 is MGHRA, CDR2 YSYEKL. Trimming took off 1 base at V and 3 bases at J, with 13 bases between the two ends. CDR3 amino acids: CASSQGGHEVYEQYF. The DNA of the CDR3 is TGCGCCAGCAGCCAAGGGGGTCATGAAGTCTACGAGCAGTACTTC.

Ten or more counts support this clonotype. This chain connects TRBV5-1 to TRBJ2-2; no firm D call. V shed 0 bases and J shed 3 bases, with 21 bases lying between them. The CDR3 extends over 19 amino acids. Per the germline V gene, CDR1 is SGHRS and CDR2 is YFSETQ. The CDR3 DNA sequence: TGCGCCAGCAGCTTGGTACCTGGTGGTAATTGGGCCGACACCGGGGAGCTGTTTTTT. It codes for CASSLVPGGNWADTGELFF. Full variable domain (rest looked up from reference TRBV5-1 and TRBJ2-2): KAGVTQTPRYLIKTRGQQVTLSCSPISGHRSVSWYQQTPGQGLQFLFEYFSETQRNKGNFPGRFSGRQFSNSRSEMNVSTLELGDSALYLCASSLVPGGNWADTGELFFGEGSRLTVL.

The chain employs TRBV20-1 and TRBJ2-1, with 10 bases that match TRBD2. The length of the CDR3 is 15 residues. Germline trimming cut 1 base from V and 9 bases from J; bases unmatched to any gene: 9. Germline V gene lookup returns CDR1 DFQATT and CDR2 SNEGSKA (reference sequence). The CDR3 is CSARAPLAGVFEQFF. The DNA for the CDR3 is TGCAGTGCTAGAGCTCCCCTAGCGGGAGTCTTTGAGCAGTTCTTC.

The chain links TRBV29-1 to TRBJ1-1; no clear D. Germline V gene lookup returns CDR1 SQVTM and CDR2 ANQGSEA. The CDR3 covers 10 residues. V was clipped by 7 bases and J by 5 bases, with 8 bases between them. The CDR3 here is CSDGRTEAFF. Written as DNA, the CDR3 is TGCAGCGATGGAAGAACTGAAGCTTTCTTT.